This TCR beta chain is drawn from a study of Ad26.COV2.S vaccination and SARS-CoV-2 variants. Points from the study as a whole: Vaccine recipients had higher spike-specific TCR breadth than placebo recipients. It is possible that the TCR breadth and depth analyses underestimated the total T cell responses.

With regard to this clone: Its antigen is still unknown.

Trimming removed 1 base at V and 3 bases at J, with 9 bases between. CDR1 and CDR2 from the germline V gene are SGHNT and YENEEA. This CDR3 comprises 14 residues. As to treatment: about 20 received Ad26.COV2.S at low or high dose, single or two shots; five or six received placebo; per-sample allocation not given. Sampling was done on day 63 after the first vaccine or placebo injection. A Boston adult aged 18-55 years was the donor. The repertoire was sequenced with immunoSEQ multiplex PCR; TCRdb's copy has only in-frame clones and lacks some. The sample shows a few hundred thousand clones, around 93% of them seen only once.

The clonotype comes from a person between 18 and 60 years old who received the Ad26.COV2.S COVID-19 vaccine or a placebo. The chain couples TRBV11-3 to TRBJ2-5; D unresolved. The sequencing used peripheral blood, collected in a trial of Ad26.COV2.S vaccine versus placebo. As DNA, the CDR3 is TGTGCCAGCAGCTTAGGAGGCTCCAAAGAGACCCAGTACTTC. The encoded protein is CASSLGGSKETQYF.